Given below is one T cell receptor (beta chain) in context. This clone is medium-sized (0.01 to 0.1%) in terms of sample share. Its antigen is still unknown. No much larger clonotype is one base removed from it; base qualities were not supplied. This entry belongs to a study of somatic mutations in T cells in chronic GVHD (dated by TCRdb to 2020 to 2022). The CDR3 measures 11 amino acids from cysteine to phenylalanine. The sequence is cut down to CDR3 DNA, 33 bases in frame from base 1. CDR1 and CDR2 are read off the germline V gene as MNHNS and SASEGT. Deletion took 4 bases off V and 1 base off J, with a span of 2 bases between the germline ends. Genomic DNA was isolated and then used for TCRbeta deep sequencing. TCRbeta CDR3 sequencing and initial data processing were performed with the immunoSEQ assay as a commercial service. The source study handled its data this way. Reads were demultiplexed, adapter and primer sequences removed, similar clones merged by frequency-ratio clustering, and V, D, J genes annotated with IMGT. As stored in TCRdb, this immuneACCESS dataset retains in-frame rearrangements with V and J assigned. A fraction of the clones does not appear; measured against another copy, unresolved V genes explain less than half of the discrepancy, and the remainder lacks a known reason. V, J and clone size were drawn from that table, and D and trimming were deduced from the DNA. The table for this sample lists 13,000 to 15,000 clones; roughly 80% of them were counted only once. Jointly, the top ten make up 32% of the sample.

Sorting staining used anti-CD3, anti-CD4, anti-CD8 and a Vbeta20 antibody from the IOTest Beta Mark kit on a FACSAria III, with purity above 97%. Peripheral blood was collected in sodium heparin tubes and mononuclear cells were isolated by Ficoll-Paque PLUS density gradient centrifugation. CD4+ Vbeta20+, CD4+ Vbeta20-, and CD8+ T cell fractions were FACS-sorted before TCRbeta deep sequencing. The source material was Vbeta20-negative CD4+ T cells from blood. Interpreted using the paper, the cell subset or site label stands for: CD4+ T cells sorted as TCR Vbeta20 negative by flow cytometry. Recombination joined TRBV6-1 with TRBJ2-7, with no confident D gene call. This TCR derives from a male patient in his fifties with chronic graft-versus-host disease. Donor T cells from the graft may be present among the T cells after a transplant. This receptor carries the CDR3 CASSVSYEQYF. The base sequence is TGTGCCAGCAGTGTATCCTACGAGCAGTACTTC.